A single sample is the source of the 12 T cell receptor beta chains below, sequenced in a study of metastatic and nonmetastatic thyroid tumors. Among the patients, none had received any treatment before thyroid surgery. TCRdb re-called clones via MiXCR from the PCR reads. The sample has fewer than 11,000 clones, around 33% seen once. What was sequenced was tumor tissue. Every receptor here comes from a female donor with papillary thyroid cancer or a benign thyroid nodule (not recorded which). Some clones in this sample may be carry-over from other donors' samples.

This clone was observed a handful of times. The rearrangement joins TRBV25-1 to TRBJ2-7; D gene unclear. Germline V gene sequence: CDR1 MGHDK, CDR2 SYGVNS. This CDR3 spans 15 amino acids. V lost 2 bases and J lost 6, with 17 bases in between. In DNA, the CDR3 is TGTGCCAGCAGTGAAGCGTGCTGGAGAACTTTCGAGCAGTACTTC. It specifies CASSEACWRTFEQYF.

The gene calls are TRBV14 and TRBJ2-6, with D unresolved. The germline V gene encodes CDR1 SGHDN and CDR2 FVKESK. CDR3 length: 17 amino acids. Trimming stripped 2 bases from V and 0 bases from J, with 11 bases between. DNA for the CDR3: TGTGCCAGCAGCCAACAAATACCACTCTCTGGGGCCAACGTCCTGACTTTC. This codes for CASSQQIPLSGANVLTF.

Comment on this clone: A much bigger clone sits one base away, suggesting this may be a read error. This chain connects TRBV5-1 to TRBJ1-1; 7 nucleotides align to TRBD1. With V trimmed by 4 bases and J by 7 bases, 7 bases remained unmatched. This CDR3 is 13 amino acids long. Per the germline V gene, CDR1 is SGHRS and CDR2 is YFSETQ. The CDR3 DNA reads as TGCGCCAGCAGCCTGACAGGGTGCCGTGAAGCTTTCTTT. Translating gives CASSLTGCREAFF.

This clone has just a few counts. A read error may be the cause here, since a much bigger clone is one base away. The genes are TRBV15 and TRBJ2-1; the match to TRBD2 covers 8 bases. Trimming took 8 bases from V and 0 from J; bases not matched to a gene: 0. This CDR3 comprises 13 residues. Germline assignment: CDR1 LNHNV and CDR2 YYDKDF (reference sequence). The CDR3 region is CATGTSSYNEQFF. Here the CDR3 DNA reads TGTGCCACCGGGACTAGCTCCTACAATGAGCAGTTCTTC.

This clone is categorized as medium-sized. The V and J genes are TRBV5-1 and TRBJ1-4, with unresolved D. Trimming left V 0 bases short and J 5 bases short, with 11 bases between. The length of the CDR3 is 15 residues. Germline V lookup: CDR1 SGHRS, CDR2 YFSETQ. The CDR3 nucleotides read TGCGCCAGCAGCTTGGTAGCGACGCCGAATGAAAAACTGTTTTTT. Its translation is CASSLVATPNEKLFF.

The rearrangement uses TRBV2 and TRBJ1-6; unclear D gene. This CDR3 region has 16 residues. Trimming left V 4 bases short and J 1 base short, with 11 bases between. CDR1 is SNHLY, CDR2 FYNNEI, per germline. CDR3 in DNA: TGTGCCAGCAGTGTTCGAAGTAGTTCCTATAATTCACCCCTCCACTTT. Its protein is CASSVRSSSYNSPLHF.

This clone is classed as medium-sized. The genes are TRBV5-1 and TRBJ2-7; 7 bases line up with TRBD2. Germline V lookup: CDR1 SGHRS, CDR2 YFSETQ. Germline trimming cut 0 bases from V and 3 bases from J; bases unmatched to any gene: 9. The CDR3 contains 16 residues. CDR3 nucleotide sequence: TGCGCCAGCAGCTTGGGATGGGGCGGGAGCGACTACGAGCAGTACTTC. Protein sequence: CASSLGWGGSDYEQYF.

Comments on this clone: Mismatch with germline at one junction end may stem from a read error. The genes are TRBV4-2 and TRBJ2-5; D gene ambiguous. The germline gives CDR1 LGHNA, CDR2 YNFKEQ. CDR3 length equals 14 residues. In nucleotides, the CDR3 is TGTGCCAGCAGCAAGAAATTAACTATGGAGACCAAGTACTTC. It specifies CASSKKLTMETKYF.

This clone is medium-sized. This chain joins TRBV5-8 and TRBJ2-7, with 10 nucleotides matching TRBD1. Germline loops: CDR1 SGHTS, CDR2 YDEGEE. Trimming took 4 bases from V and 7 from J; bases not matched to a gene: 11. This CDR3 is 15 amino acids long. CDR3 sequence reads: CASSGLTGGKSEQYF. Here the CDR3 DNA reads TGTGCCAGCAGCGGACTGACAGGGGGCAAATCGGAGCAGTACTTC.

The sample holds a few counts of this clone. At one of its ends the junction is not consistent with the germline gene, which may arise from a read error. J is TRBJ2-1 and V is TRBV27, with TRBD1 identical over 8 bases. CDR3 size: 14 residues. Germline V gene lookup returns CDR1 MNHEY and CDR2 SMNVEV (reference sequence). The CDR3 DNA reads TGTGCCAGCAGCGGACAGGGTGCTTACAATGATCAGTTCTTC. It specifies CASSGQGAYNDQFF.

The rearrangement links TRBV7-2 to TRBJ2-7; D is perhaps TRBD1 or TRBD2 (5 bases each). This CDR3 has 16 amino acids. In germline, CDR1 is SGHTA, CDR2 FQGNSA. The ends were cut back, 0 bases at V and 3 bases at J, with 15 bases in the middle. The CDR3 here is CASSLAPGQGVYEQYF. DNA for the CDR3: TGTGCCAGCAGCTTAGCGCCGGGGCAGGGAGTCTACGAGCAGTACTTC. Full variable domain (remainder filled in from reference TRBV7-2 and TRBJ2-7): GAGVSQSPSNKVTEKGKDVELRCDPISGHTALYWYRQSLGQGLEFLIYFQGNSAPDKSGLPSDRFSAERTGGSVSTLTIQRTQQEDSAVYLCASSLAPGQGVYEQYFGPGTRLTVT.

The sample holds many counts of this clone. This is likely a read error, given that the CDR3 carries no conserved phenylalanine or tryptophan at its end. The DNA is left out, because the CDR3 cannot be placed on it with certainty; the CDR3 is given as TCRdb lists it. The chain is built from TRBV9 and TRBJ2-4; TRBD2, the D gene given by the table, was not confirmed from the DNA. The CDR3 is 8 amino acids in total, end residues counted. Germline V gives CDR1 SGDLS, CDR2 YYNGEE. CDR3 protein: CASSVGTS.